What follows are 24 T cell receptor beta chains derived from one specimen sequenced in a study of post-analysis software for immune sequencing data. Prepared TCR beta cDNA libraries contained unique molecular identifiers. Via MiXCR, TCRdb re-called the PCR reads, giving one row per CDR3 protein. The table shows roughly 670,000 distinct CDR3 sequences, with 59% occurring only once. Antigen specificity for these receptors is unknown. Study results and limitations: Patients had higher frequencies than controls of five or six TRBV segments, including TRBV5-6, TRBV5-1 and TRBV20-1.

Sequenced input: blood. The receptors stem from a girl aged 2-10 years with multiple sclerosis.

This chain uses TRBV7-8 with TRBJ2-7; 8 bases are a match to TRBD1. The CDR3 loop spans 16 amino acids. J lost 2 bases, V lost 1 base, and 7 bases had no gene match. Germline loops: CDR1 SGHVS, CDR2 FQNEAQ. CDR3 sequence (DNA): TGTGCCAGCAGCTTAGTCAGGGGGCGGTCCACCTACGAGCAGTACTTC. Translating gives CASSLVRGRSTYEQYF.

On this clonotype: One end of the junction is discordant with germline, which a read error may explain. The chain couples TRBV5-1 to TRBJ2-1, with 12 bases fitting TRBD2. Germline V gene lookup returns CDR1 SGHRS and CDR2 YFSETQ. The CDR3 has 17 amino acids. CDR3 sequence: CARSKGLAGFLGDEQFF. For the CDR3, the DNA is TGCGCCCGCAGCAAAGGACTAGCGGGATTCCTTGGGGATGAGCAGTTCTTC.

The chain joins TRBV10-3 to TRBJ2-3, with 10 nucleotides matching TRBD2. Unmatched junction bases numbered 8, after V lost 6 bases and J lost 8 bases. The CDR3 has 14 residues. The germline CDR1 and CDR2 sequences are ENHRY and SYGVKD. This chain's CDR3 is CAISTAGGRSTQYF. DNA for the CDR3: TGTGCCATCAGCACAGCGGGAGGGCGTTCTACGCAGTATTTT.

The J gene is TRBJ1-3, the V gene TRBV12-3 or TRBV12-4, with 7 bases lining up with TRBD1. V lost 7 bases to trimming and J lost 7 bases; unmatched junction nucleotides: 13. The CDR3 totals 15 residues. CDR3 loop: CASTRQGSLRNTIYF. CDR3 coding DNA: TGTGCCAGCACCAGACAGGGCAGCTTGAGGAACACCATATATTTT.

This clonotype has just a few counts. The chain recombines TRBV20-1 with TRBJ2-1, with TRBD2 matching 7 bases. This CDR3 has 15 amino acids. Per germline, CDR1 DFQATT and CDR2 SNEGSKA (reference sequence). V lost 1 base, J lost 2 bases, and 5 bases stayed unmatched. CDR3 amino acids: CSARVGTTPYNEQFF. The CDR3 DNA reads as TGCAGTGCTAGAGTAGGGACTACCCCCTACAATGAGCAGTTCTTC.

This clonotype was detected a few times. V is TRBV5-1 and J is TRBJ1-2; possible D gene TRBD1, 6 bases. There are 13 residues in the CDR3. The germline CDR1 and CDR2 sequences are SGHRS and YFSETQ. The V and J ends lost 7 bases and 0 bases respectively, with 10 bases between them. The CDR3 nucleotides are TGCGCCAGCTGGGGGCCAACTAACTATGGCTACACCTTC. Residues: CASWGPTNYGYTF.

This clonotype was counted a few times. This sequence joins TRBV7-2 and TRBJ2-5; no clear D. CDR3 length: 17 residues. Trimming removed 2 bases from V and 5 bases from J, with 21 bases in between. CDR1 is SGHTA, CDR2 FQGNSA, per germline. CDR3 loop: CASSLNPGPRASETQYF. CDR3 sequence (DNA): TGTGCCAGCAGCTTAAATCCTGGGCCTCGAGCGAGTGAGACCCAGTACTTC.

The genes are TRBV20-1 and TRBJ2-5; 9 nucleotides line up with TRBD2. The CDR3 has 17 amino acids. V shed 0 bases and J 5 bases; nucleotides not matched to a gene: 13. Germline V gene sequence: CDR1 DFQATT, CDR2 SNEGSKA (reference sequence). The CDR3 is CSARDGRTSEGGETQYF. CDR3 coding DNA: TGCAGTGCTAGAGATGGCAGGACTAGCGAGGGGGGGGAGACCCAGTACTTC.

The rearrangement joins TRBV7-2 to TRBJ2-7, with D unclear. Germline lookup yields CDR1 SGHTA and CDR2 FQGNSA. This CDR3 region has 12 residues. Trimming removed 0 bases from V and 5 bases from J, with 5 bases in between. The CDR3 is CASSLAYNEQYF. CDR3 bases: TGTGCCAGCAGCTTAGCCTACAACGAGCAGTACTTC.

The CDR3 DNA reads as TGTGCCAGCAGCCAAGAGGGGTACACTGAAGCTTTCTTT. Its translation: CASSQEGYTEAFF. The chain employs TRBV4-2 and TRBJ1-1; D is undetermined. This CDR3 has 13 residues. Trimming took off 0 bases at V and 3 bases at J, with 5 bases between the two ends. CDR1 is LGHNA and CDR2 is YNFKEQ in the germline V gene.

This clonotype has only a few counts. The chain uses TRBV11-3 and TRBJ2-7, with D possibly TRBD2 on 6 matching bases. Germline CDR1 and CDR2: SGHNT and YENEEA. V was clipped by 5 bases and J by 2 bases, with 13 bases between them. The CDR3 has 14 residues. The CDR3 reads CASSEGLAAYEQYF. CDR3 DNA: TGTGCCAGCAGCGAGGGACTGGCGGCCTACGAGCAGTACTTC.

V gene TRBV20-1 combines with J gene TRBJ2-7; 7 bases are a match to TRBD2. Per the germline V gene, CDR1 is DFQATT and CDR2 is SNEGSKA (reference sequence). Trimming took 2 bases from V and 2 from J; bases not matched to a gene: 12. The CDR3 spans 16 residues. In nucleotides, the CDR3 is TGCAGTGCTAGACTACGAGGTCCTAGCGGTGCCTACGAGCAGTACTTC. It yields the protein CSARLRGPSGAYEQYF.

The chain is built from TRBV3-1 and TRBJ2-2, with TRBD1 as a possible D gene (5 bases). Germline V CDR1 and CDR2: LGHDT, YNNKEL (reference sequence). The CDR3 contains 15 residues. V shed 4 bases and J shed 0 bases, with 9 bases lying between them. The CDR3 nucleotides read TGTGCCAGCAGCCCCGACAGCCCGAACACCGGGGAGCTGTTTTTT. This translates into CASSPDSPNTGELFF. Based on the CDR3 plus reference TRBV3-1 and TRBJ2-2, the full variable domain is DTAVSQTPKYLVTQMGNDKSIKCEQNLGHDTMYWYKQDSKKFLKIMFSYNNKELIINETVPNRFSPKSPDKAHLNLHINSLELGDSAVYFCASSPDSPNTGELFFGEGSRLTVL.

Regarding this clonotype: Mismatch with germline at one junction end may stem from a read error. The chain has TRBV7-9 and TRBJ2-3; possibly TRBD1 for D (5 bases). Germline V gives CDR1 SEHNR, CDR2 FQNEAQ (reference sequence). This CDR3 is 17 amino acids long. The CDR3 protein is CASSLGNGPPTTGTQYF. CDR3 in DNA: TGTGCCAGCAGCTTAGGAAATGGACCCCCGACCACAGGTACGCAGTATTTT.

Turning to this clonotype: One end of the junction is discordant with germline, which a read error may explain. The gene calls are TRBV6-2 or TRBV6-3 and TRBJ2-1; no firm D call. CDR3 size: 12 residues. The germline V gene has CDR1 MNHEY and CDR2 SVGEGT. The CDR3 loop reads CASSHSYNEQFF. In DNA form, the CDR3 reads TGTGCCAGCAGTCACTCCTACAATGAGCAGTTCTTC.

The chain employs TRBV7-9 and TRBJ2-1; 7 bases align to TRBD1. The junction had 10 bases not matched to a gene; V was cut back by 4 bases and J by 7 bases. The CDR3 consists of 15 residues. CDR1 and CDR2 (germline): SEHNR, FQNEAQ (reference sequence). The CDR3 DNA sequence: TGTGCCAGCAGCTCGACAGGGATGTTTACGAATGAGCAGTTCTTC. Its protein is CASSSTGMFTNEQFF. The complete variable domain, with remaining parts taken from reference TRBV7-9 and TRBJ2-1, reads DTGVSQNPRHKITKRGQNVTFRCDPISEHNRLYWYRQTLGQGPEFLTYFQNEAQLEKSRLLSDRFSAERPKGSFSTLEIQRTEQGDSAMYLCASSSTGMFTNEQFFGPGTRLTVL.

V gene TRBV6-6 combines with J gene TRBJ2-7; 9 bases agree with TRBD2. Germline V gives CDR1 MNHNY, CDR2 SVGAGI (reference sequence). V was pared by 7 bases and J by 3 bases, with 4 bases of the junction left unmatched. CDR3 length: 13 amino acids. CDR3 sequence (DNA): TGTGCCAGCAAGCTAGCGGGACTCTACGAGCAGTACTTC. Translated: CASKLAGLYEQYF.

This clonotype was counted between two and nine times. V usage is TRBV4-3 and J usage is TRBJ2-3; 8 positions agree with TRBD1. Per germline, CDR1 LGHNA and CDR2 YSLEER. CDR3 length: 16 residues. The trim removed 1 base at V and 5 bases at J, leaving 8 bases unmatched. In nucleotides, the CDR3 is TGCGCCAGCAGCCAAGGAGAGCAGGGGGCGGGAGATACGCAGTATTTT. It translates to CASSQGEQGAGDTQYF.

The chain carries TRBV5-1 and TRBJ2-7; unclear D gene. This CDR3 region has 14 residues. The germline V gene has CDR1 SGHRS and CDR2 YFSETQ. Trimming removed 2 bases at V and 5 bases at J, with 14 bases between. The CDR3 DNA is TGCGCCAGCAGCTTAACAGTTTTATCCCACGAGCAGTACTTC. This encodes CASSLTVLSHEQYF.

The V and J genes are TRBV20-1 and TRBJ1-2; a possible D gene is TRBD1 (5 bases). Germline V gene lookup returns CDR1 DFQATT and CDR2 SNEGSKA (reference sequence). Between the trimmed V and J ends, which lost 3 bases and 10 bases, there was a span of 18 bases. The CDR3 is 13 amino acids. This chain's CDR3 is CSAREGQGEDYTF. Here the CDR3 DNA reads TGCAGTGCTAGGGAGGGCCAGGGCGAAGACTACACCTTC.

As DNA, the CDR3 is TGTGCCAGCAGCTTAGTCTTAGGGGGGGCGCGAGAGACCCAGTACTTC. Translating it yields CASSLVLGGARETQYF. V is TRBV7-2 and J is TRBJ2-5; maybe TRBD2 (7 bases). Germline assignment: CDR1 SGHTA and CDR2 FQGNSA. The CDR3 has 16 residues. V dropped 1 base and J dropped 4 bases, with 16 bases sitting between them. Full variable domain (remainder filled in from reference TRBV7-2 and TRBJ2-5): GAGVSQSPSNKVTEKGKDVELRCDPISGHTALYWYRQSLGQGLEFLIYFQGNSAPDKSGLPSDRFSAERTGGSVSTLTIQRTQQEDSAVYLCASSLVLGGARETQYFGPGTRLLVL.

This clonotype was counted a few times. The J gene is TRBJ2-7, the V gene TRBV28; 8 bases are a match to TRBD1. This CDR3 is built from 15 residues. Germline assignment: CDR1 MDHEN and CDR2 SYDVKM. The junction had 5 bases not matched to a gene; V was cut back by 4 bases and J by 0 bases. CDR3 residues: CASSSTGESSYEQYF. The CDR3 bases are TGTGCCAGCAGTTCGACAGGGGAGAGCTCCTACGAGCAGTACTTC.

The chain combines TRBV10-1 with TRBJ2-5, with 7 bases aligning to TRBD1. CDR1 and CDR2 (germline): WNHNN, SYGVQD (reference sequence). This CDR3 comprises 14 residues. V gave up 2 bases and J gave up 5 bases; unmatched junction bases: 5. CDR3 sequence: CASSEMARGETQYF. Written as DNA, the CDR3 is TGCGCCAGCAGTGAGATGGCCAGGGGGGAGACCCAGTACTTC.

V usage is TRBV10-3 and J usage is TRBJ1-6; D is unresolved. CDR3 size: 13 residues. CDR1 is ENHRY and CDR2 is SYGVKD in the germline V gene. Trimming cost V 0 bases and J 8 bases, with 5 bases left between them. CDR3 sequence reads: CAISESRDSPLHF. Written as DNA, the CDR3 is TGTGCCATCAGTGAGTCTCGGGATTCACCCCTCCACTTT.